Listed below are T cell receptor beta chains from one sample, sequenced in a study of CD8 T cells in ankylosing spondylitis. TCRdb reanalysed the 5' RACE reads using MiXCR and keeps one entry per CDR3 protein. Here the sample spans over 600,000 distinct CDR3 sequences, around 20% being singletons. Sequences were obtained from blood, either unsorted or a sorted T cell fraction (not recorded which). Source of these receptors: a male donor with ankylosing spondylitis. CDR3s include the opening cysteine and the closing phenylalanine or tryptophan. D genes are given only for firm matches. Clone size is not always given. Where it is, it says once, few, many or a class for expanded clones.

d_call: -; j_call: TRBJ1-5; clone_size: -; v_call: TRBV10-2; cdr3_nt: TGCGCCAGCAGTGACCGGGGCTATTATAGCAATCAGCCCCAGCATTTT; cdr3_aa: CASSDRGYYSNQPQHF
d_call: TRBD2; j_call: TRBJ2-7; clone_size: -; v_call: TRBV7-2; cdr3_nt: TGTGCCAGCAGCGCCTCCGGTGGAGCGGGAGAATACGAGCAGTACTTC; cdr3_aa: CASSASGGAGEYEQYF
d_call: -; j_call: TRBJ2-7; clone_size: -; v_call: TRBV5-1; cdr3_nt: TGCGCCAGCAGCTTAGCTAGGGAAAGCGAGCAGTACTTC; cdr3_aa: CASSLARESEQYF
d_call: -; j_call: TRBJ2-7; clone_size: few; v_call: TRBV10-2; cdr3_nt: TGCGCCAGCAGTGAGAAGGGGAATCCCTACGAGCAGTACTTC; cdr3_aa: CASSEKGNPYEQYF
d_call: TRBD1; j_call: TRBJ1-2; clone_size: -; v_call: TRBV2; cdr3_nt: TGTGCCAGCAGTGACCAAGACAGGGGGCGCGTTGGCTACACCTTC; cdr3_aa: CASSDQDRGRVGYTF
d_call: -; j_call: TRBJ2-7; clone_size: few; v_call: TRBV10-3; cdr3_nt: TGTGCCATCAGTGGACAGTCCTACGAGCAGTACTTC; cdr3_aa: CAISGQSYEQYF
d_call: -; j_call: TRBJ1-5; clone_size: -; v_call: TRBV30; cdr3_nt: TGTGCCTGGAGTGGCGGAGGTATTCAGCCCCAGCATTTT; cdr3_aa: CAWSGGGIQPQHF
d_call: -; j_call: TRBJ1-5; clone_size: -; v_call: TRBV20-1; cdr3_nt: TGCAGTGCTGTTTCGGGGGTAATAAGGACCCAGCATTTT; cdr3_aa: CSAVSGVIRTQHF
d_call: -; j_call: TRBJ2-3; clone_size: -; v_call: TRBV12-3/TRBV12-4; cdr3_nt: TGTGCCAGCAGTTTCGGGGTCAACACAGATACGCAGTATTTT; cdr3_aa: CASSFGVNTDTQYF
d_call: -; j_call: TRBJ2-4; clone_size: -; v_call: TRBV20-1; cdr3_nt: TGCAGTGCTAGAGATGGCAGAGAAAACATTCAGTACTTC; cdr3_aa: CSARDGRENIQYF
d_call: TRBD2; j_call: TRBJ2-1; clone_size: -; v_call: TRBV3-1; cdr3_nt: TGTGCCGCTGGACTAGCGGGACACAATGAGCAGTTCTTC; cdr3_aa: CAAGLAGHNEQFF